These T cell receptor beta chains were read from a single sample in a study of blood T cell repertoires in COVID-19. Clones were sequenced by immunoSEQ multiplex PCR, and TCRdb holds only the in-frame ones, with some missing. The table shows under 200,000 clones, with approximately 86% occurring only once. The source material was peripheral blood. The source of these receptors is a man in his sixties with acute or convalescent COVID-19. Both conserved end residues are part of each CDR3. Fields, in order: CDR3 protein, CDR3 DNA, CDR3 length, D gene, J gene, clone size, V gene. D genes are given only for firm matches. A clone size is listed for some rows: how often the clone was seen (once, few, many), or a class if it is expanded.

CASSPGLALPYNEQFF TGTGCCAGCAGTCCGGGACTAGCCCTCCCCTACAATGAGCAGTTCTTC 16 TRBD2 TRBJ2-1 . TRBV28
CASSKGLAWSYEQYF TGTGCCAGCAGCAAAGGACTAGCGTGGTCCTACGAGCAGTACTTC 15 TRBD2 TRBJ2-7 . TRBV6-5
CASSLEGSQGPQHF TGTGCCAGCAGCTTAGAGGGCTCGCAGGGGCCCCAGCATTTT 14 . TRBJ1-5 . TRBV11-2
CASSEGPSQGEQYF TGCGCCAGCTCCGAGGGGCCCTCTCAGGGGGAGCAGTACTTC 14 . TRBJ2-7 once TRBV10-1
CASSRGPSGDYEQYF TGCGCCAGCAGCCGTGGGCCTAGCGGGGACTACGAGCAGTACTTC 15 TRBD2 TRBJ2-7 once TRBV5-1
CASSDSYDLQGVPNEQFF TGTGCCAGCAGTGATTCTTATGATCTGCAAGGAGTTCCCAATGAGCAGTTCTTC 18 . TRBJ2-1 . TRBV6-4
CASSALIGGSGANVLTF TGTGCCAGCAGCGCATTAATCGGGGGATCTGGGGCCAACGTCCTGACTTTC 17 . TRBJ2-6 . TRBV9
CATSRDRGSYNEQFF TGTGCCACCAGCAGAGACAGGGGATCCTACAATGAGCAGTTCTTC 15 . TRBJ2-1 . TRBV15
CASSLRRESYEQYF TGTGCCAGCAGTTTACGGAGGGAGTCCTACGAGCAGTACTTC 14 . TRBJ2-7 . TRBV27
CASSPNRQGDYGYTF TGTGCCAGCAGTCCCAACAGACAGGGTGACTATGGCTACACCTTC 15 TRBD1 TRBJ1-2 . TRBV27
CASSIGQGNTEAFF TGTGCCAGCAGTATAGGACAGGGGAACACTGAAGCTTTCTTT 14 TRBD1 TRBJ1-1 . TRBV5-4
CASSRDGVNTEAFF TGCGCCAGCAGCCGAGACGGAGTGAACACTGAAGCTTTCTTT 14 . TRBJ1-1 . TRBV5-1
CASSFRQGESIKSTSGANVLTF TGTGCCAGTAGTTTCCGACAGGGTGAATCTATCAAGTCAACCTCTGGGGCCAACGTCCTGACTTTC 22 TRBD1 TRBJ2-6 . TRBV19
CASSVTGLNTEAFF TGTGCCAGCAGCGTGACAGGGCTGAACACTGAAGCTTTCTTT 14 TRBD1 TRBJ1-1 . TRBV5-4
CASSLEGTSGRNEQFF TGTGCCAGCAGCTTAGAGGGGACTAGCGGGAGAAATGAGCAGTTCTTC 16 TRBD2 TRBJ2-1 . TRBV11-2
CASRPTGGYGYTF TGTGCCAGCAGGCCTACGGGGGGGTATGGCTACACCTTC 13 . TRBJ1-2 . TRBV5-8
CASTRGGSNQPQHF TGTGCCAGTACGAGGGGGGGGAGCAATCAGCCCCAGCATTTT 14 . TRBJ1-5 . TRBV18
CASSGGQAYGGEKLFF TGCGCCAGCAGCGGCGGACAGGCCTACGGGGGTGAAAAACTGTTTTTT 16 TRBD1 TRBJ1-4 few TRBV5-1
CASSHMTGATNEKLFF TGCGCCAGCAGCCACATGACAGGCGCAACTAATGAAAAACTGTTTTTT 16 . TRBJ1-4 few TRBV5-1
CASTPGRGSRNTEAFF TGTGCCAGTACCCCGGGACGGGGGAGTAGGAACACTGAAGCTTTCTTT 16 . TRBJ1-1 . TRBV19
CASSATVNTEAFF TGTGCCAGCAGCGCCACAGTGAACACTGAAGCTTTCTTT 13 . TRBJ1-1 . TRBV11-2
CASSLAGQPNEKLFF TGCGCCAGCAGCCTAGCTGGTCAGCCTAATGAAAAACTGTTTTTT 15 . TRBJ1-4 . TRBV5-1
CASSHRGYEQYF TGTGCCAGCAGTCACAGGGGTTACGAGCAGTACTTC 12 TRBD1 TRBJ2-7 . TRBV28
CASNERDSAYNEQFF TGTGCCAGCAACGAGCGGGACTCGGCCTACAATGAGCAGTTCTTC 15 TRBD2 TRBJ2-1 . TRBV9
CASSPGTSGNTGELFF TGTGCCAGCAGCCCTGGGACTAGCGGGAACACCGGGGAGCTGTTTTTT 16 TRBD2 TRBJ2-2 . TRBV5-4
CASSPDRVTDTQYF TGTGCCAGCAGCCCAGACAGGGTCACAGATACGCAGTATTTT 14 TRBD1 TRBJ2-3 . TRBV7-8
CASSDRGLTNEKLFF TGTGCCAGCAGTGACAGGGGTTTAACTAATGAAAAACTGTTTTTT 15 . TRBJ1-4 . TRBV2